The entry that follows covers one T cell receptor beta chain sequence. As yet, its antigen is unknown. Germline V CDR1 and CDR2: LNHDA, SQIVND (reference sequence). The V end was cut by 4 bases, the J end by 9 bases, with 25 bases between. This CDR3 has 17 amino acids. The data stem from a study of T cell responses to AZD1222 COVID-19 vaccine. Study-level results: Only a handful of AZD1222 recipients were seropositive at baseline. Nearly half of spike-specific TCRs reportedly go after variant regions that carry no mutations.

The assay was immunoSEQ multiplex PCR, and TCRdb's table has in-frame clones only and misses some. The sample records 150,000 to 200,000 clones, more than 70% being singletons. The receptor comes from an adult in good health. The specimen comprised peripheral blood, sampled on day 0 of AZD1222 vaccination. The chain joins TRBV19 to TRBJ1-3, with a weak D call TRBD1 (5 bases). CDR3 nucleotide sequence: TGTGCCAGTAGTAGCTCACCTGGACAAGACCCCAAACCCACCATATATTTT. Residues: CASSSSPGQDPKPTIYF.